The 21 T cell receptor beta chains below come from one sample, sequenced in a study of blood T cells in healthy people across ages. The second PCR ran roughly 7 to 12 cycles with a sample-barcoded 5' primer and J-beta primers. TCRdb itself ran the 5' RACE reads through MiXCR, one entry per CDR3 protein. Of around 2 million distinct CDR3 sequences in the sample, 30% to 40% were seen once. The sequenced sample was blood. These receptors were obtained from a human donor in good health.

This clonotype has more than one count but fewer than ten. The gene calls are TRBV5-1 and TRBJ2-6; no firm D call. In germline, CDR1 is SGHRS, CDR2 YFSETQ. The V and J ends lost 4 bases and 0 bases respectively, with 14 bases between them. The CDR3 covers 17 residues. The CDR3 spells CASSDIALISGANVLTF. CDR3 DNA sequence: TGCGCCAGCAGCGATATCGCCCTCATCTCTGGGGCCAACGTCCTGACTTTC.

The rearrangement links TRBV7-2 to TRBJ2-1, with D perhaps matching TRBD2 (5 bases). Germline loops: CDR1 SGHTA, CDR2 FQGNSA. The CDR3 contains 15 residues. The V gene lost 2 bases and the J gene lost 8 bases, with 16 bases spanning the gap. The CDR3 loop is CASSLTAGVQDEQFF. CDR3 bases: TGTGCCAGCAGCTTAACCGCCGGGGTGCAGGATGAGCAGTTCTTC.

This chain uses TRBV20-1 with TRBJ1-4; 7 bases fit TRBD1. There are 14 residues in the CDR3. Germline V gives CDR1 DFQATT, CDR2 SNEGSKA (reference sequence). Germline trimming cut 0 bases from V and 10 bases from J; bases unmatched to any gene: 8. In DNA, the CDR3 is TGCAGTGCTAGAGATCGGAGGGGGCCGAGAAAACTGTTTTTT. This sequence encodes CSARDRRGPRKLFF.

V gene TRBV20-1 combines with J gene TRBJ2-1; D might be TRBD2 (6 bases). The CDR3 is made up of 16 amino acids. Germline V CDR1 and CDR2: DFQATT, SNEGSKA (reference sequence). Trimming left V 3 bases short and J 3 bases short, with 18 bases between. In nucleotides, the CDR3 is TGCAGTGCTAGGAGGCCTGGCGGAGGGAGCTACAATGAGCAGTTCTTC. The encoded protein is CSARRPGGGSYNEQFF.

This clonotype was counted a few times. CDR3 DNA: TGCGCCAGCAGCTTGGATGGGCGAGACTATGGCTACACCTTC. This encodes CASSLDGRDYGYTF. This rearrangement joins TRBV5-1 to TRBJ1-2; D ambiguous. The CDR3 consists of 14 residues. Per germline, CDR1 SGHRS and CDR2 YFSETQ. The ends were cut back, 0 bases at V and 3 bases at J, with 9 bases in the middle.

On this clonotype: An end of the junction does not agree with germline; a read error may underlie this. The chain employs TRBV7-2 and TRBJ2-7, with 8 bases fitting TRBD2. This CDR3 comprises 15 residues. Germline CDR1 is SGHTA and CDR2 is FQGNSA. CDR3 nucleotide sequence: TGTGCCAGCAGGACGACTAGCGAGTACTCCTACGAGCGGTACTTC. Translating gives CASRTTSEYSYERYF.

The V call is TRBV6-4, the J call TRBJ2-5; the D gene is possibly TRBD1 (5 bases). V was clipped by 2 bases and J by 5 bases, with 18 bases between them. The CDR3 is 16 residues long. Germline CDR1 and CDR2: MRHNA and SNTAGT. The CDR3: CASSDPTGVTEETQYF. The CDR3 DNA is TGTGCCAGCAGTGACCCCACAGGCGTAACTGAGGAGACCCAGTACTTC.

J is TRBJ2-2 and V is TRBV5-1, with 10 bases fitting TRBD1. The length of the CDR3 is 17 residues. CDR1 and CDR2 from the germline V gene are SGHRS and YFSETQ. Germline trimming cut 2 bases from V and 6 bases from J; bases unmatched to any gene: 10. The CDR3 spells CASSFEGQGSVAGELFF. CDR3 nucleotides: TGCGCCAGCAGCTTTGAGGGACAGGGGTCGGTTGCCGGGGAGCTGTTTTTT.

This clonotype was detected only a few times. The rearrangement uses TRBV4-3 and TRBJ1-1; weak D call: TRBD1 (6 bases). V lost 3 bases and J 8 bases, leaving 19 bases between the germline ends. The CDR3 runs 15 residues. Germline V lookup: CDR1 LGHNA, CDR2 YSLEER. The CDR3 protein is CASSHQTWGQEEAFF. The CDR3 bases are TGCGCCAGCAGCCACCAAACATGGGGACAAGAGGAAGCTTTCTTT.

V gene TRBV20-1 combines with J gene TRBJ2-4; tentative D call: TRBD1 (6 bases). V lost 1 base and J lost 13, with 14 bases in between. Germline CDR1 reads DFQATT; CDR2 reads SNEGSKA (reference sequence). CDR3 length: 12 residues. CDR3 coding DNA: TGCAGTGCTAGAGTTCGCAGGGGTGAGCAGTACTTC. Its translation: CSARVRRGEQYF.

The chain carries TRBV9 and TRBJ2-4; D tentatively fits TRBD1 or TRBD2 (5 bases each). The J call is in doubt because the DNA end fits TRBJ2-5 better. The CDR3 has 12 amino acids. Germline CDR1 SGDLS, CDR2 YYNGEE. The CDR3 nucleotides read TGTGCCAGCAGCTATGGGACGGGGACCCAGTACTTC. Amino acid sequence: CASSYGTGTQYF.

This chain connects TRBV5-4 to TRBJ2-1; D ambiguous. This CDR3 has 13 amino acids. V was cut by 1 base and J by 7 bases, with 9 bases left in between. In germline, CDR1 is SGHNT, CDR2 YYREEE (reference sequence). The CDR3 bases are TGTGCCAGCAGCTTGATCGCCCGAAATGAGCAGTTCTTC. This translates into CASSLIARNEQFF.

The chain couples TRBV7-2 to TRBJ2-3; 8 nucleotides line up with TRBD2. Germline CDR1 and CDR2: SGHTA and FQGNSA. The junction had 7 bases not matched to a gene; V was cut back by 0 bases and J by 5 bases. The CDR3 totals 16 residues. CDR3 in DNA: TGTGCCAGCAGCTTAGCGGGGCGGGGGGCTGAAGATACGCAGTATTTT. Translating it yields CASSLAGRGAEDTQYF.

Only a few counts were recorded for this clonotype. The J gene is TRBJ2-5, the V gene TRBV9, with 9 nucleotides matching TRBD2. The V and J ends lost 3 bases and 5 bases, in that order; junction bases with no gene match: 17. The CDR3 runs 18 residues. Germline CDR1 and CDR2: SGDLS and YYNGEE. The CDR3 spells CASSAGLAPGERVETQYF. The CDR3, as DNA: TGTGCCAGCAGCGCGGGACTAGCTCCCGGCGAACGGGTCGAGACCCAGTACTTC.

V and J are TRBV3-1 and TRBJ1-1; D is possibly TRBD1 (5 bases). CDR1 is LGHDT, CDR2 YNNKEL, per germline (reference sequence). The CDR3 sequence is 12 residues long. Trimming removed 0 bases at V and 11 bases at J, with 10 bases between. DNA for the CDR3: TGTGCCAGCAGCCAAGATATCAGGGAGGCTTTCTTT. Protein: CASSQDIREAFF.

DNA of the CDR3: TGTGCCAGCAGTTACTCGGGTTATGATAGCACAGATACGCAGTATTTT. This sequence encodes CASSYSGYDSTDTQYF. V gene TRBV6-6 combines with J gene TRBJ2-3; no clear D. The germline V gene has CDR1 MNHNY and CDR2 SVGAGI (reference sequence). The CDR3 has 16 amino acids. V was shortened by 0 bases and J by 0 bases, with 10 bases between the two germline ends.

Only a few counts were recorded for this clonotype. CDR3 DNA: TGTGCCAGCAGTGACTATGCGTCAGAAATAAGGAACGAGCAGTACTTC. As protein: CASSDYASEIRNEQYF. This chain connects TRBV27 to TRBJ2-7; D is perhaps TRBD2 (5 bases). The CDR3 sequence is 16 residues long. Trimming left V 5 bases short and J 5 bases short, with 22 bases between. CDR1 MNHEY and CDR2 SMNVEV come from the germline V gene (reference sequence).

The chain joins TRBV5-1 to TRBJ2-5, with 7 bases lining up with TRBD1. The germline V gene has CDR1 SGHRS and CDR2 YFSETQ. This CDR3 has 14 residues. Trimming cost V 3 bases and J 4 bases; bases outside gene matches: 6. The DNA of the CDR3 is TGCGCCAGCAGCTCCCGAGGGGGCATAGAGACCCAGTACTTC. The encoded protein is CASSSRGGIETQYF.

In its sample, this clonotype was seen a few times. The gene calls are TRBV24-1 and TRBJ2-1; 7 bases are a match to TRBD2. V lost 8 bases to trimming and J lost 6 bases; unmatched junction nucleotides: 3. CDR3 size: 12 residues. The germline CDR1 and CDR2 sequences are KGHDR and SFDVKD. CDR3: CATNGGINEQFF. The CDR3 DNA sequence: TGTGCCACCAACGGGGGGATCAATGAGCAGTTCTTC.

For this clonotype: A junction boundary mismatches the germline segment, possibly from a read error. The chain has TRBV20-1 and TRBJ2-1, with D possibly TRBD1 on 6 matching bases. The V gene's germline CDR1 is DFQATT and CDR2 SNEGSKA (reference sequence). CDR3 length: 14 residues. The CDR3 DNA follows: TGCAGTGCTACCAGGGGTCCCCCCTACAATGGGCAGTTCTTC. Protein product: CSATRGPPYNGQFF.

A word on this clonotype: This may stem from a read error, because a much larger clone lies one nucleotide away. V gene TRBV7-2 combines with J gene TRBJ2-7; a weak D match, TRBD2 (5 bases). The CDR3 covers 15 residues. Germline lookup yields CDR1 SGHTA and CDR2 FQGNSA. V dropped 4 bases and J dropped 6 bases, with 19 bases sitting between them. Here the CDR3 DNA reads TGTGCCAGCAGCTCCGAGGGCGGCTCGTTCGTCGAGCAGTACTTC. Its translation is CASSSEGGSFVEQYF.